This T cell receptor beta chain was identified during a study of T cell responses to AZD1222 COVID-19 vaccine. Study results and caveats: White British donors predominated, females outnumbered males, and clonal diversity was possibly underestimated.

TCRdb's table, derived via immunoSEQ multiplex PCR, lists solely in-frame clones and lacks some. The table records around 100,000 clones, 92% of them present only once. With regard to this clone: Antigen: not known.

V lost 6 bases and J lost 2; bases outside the gene matches: 12. This CDR3 has 16 residues. CDR1 MDHEN and CDR2 SYDVKM come from the germline V gene. The receptor's source is an adult in good health. The chain carries TRBV28 and TRBJ2-7; 8 nucleotides agree with TRBD1. This material consisted of peripheral blood, taken on day 0 of AZD1222 vaccination. The CDR3 sequence: CASRPRQGIPPYEQYF. For the CDR3, the DNA is TGTGCCAGCAGGCCTCGACAGGGGATCCCCCCCTACGAGCAGTACTTC.